Shown below are 14 T cell receptor beta chains from a single sample sequenced in a study of neoadjuvant anti-PD-1 for oral cavity cancer. Stated time point: after neoadjuvant nivolumab, at surgical resection. The repertoire was sequenced with immunoSEQ multiplex PCR; TCRdb's copy has only in-frame clones and lacks some. The data contain roughly 36,000 clones, around two fifths of them seen just once; the ten biggest clones take up more than 15%. The input for sequencing was tumor tissue, taken after nivolumab (anti-PD-1) treatment. The receptors shown here come from a person between 40 and 85 years old with oral cavity squamous cell carcinoma.

By proportion, this clone is medium-sized. The V call is TRBV30, the J call TRBJ1-4, with D unresolved. The germline V gene encodes CDR1 GTSNPN and CDR2 SVGIG (reference sequence). Trimming stripped 3 bases from V and 4 bases from J, with 15 bases between. There are 15 residues in the CDR3. The CDR3, as DNA: TGTGCCTGGAGGGGGTTTACGGGGAATAATGAAAAACTGTTTTTT. Amino acids: CAWRGFTGNNEKLFF.

Written as DNA, the CDR3 is TGTGCCAGCAGCTGGGCCTCGGGGGAGCAGTTCTTC. Its protein is CASSWASGEQFF. This chain links TRBV5-6 with TRBJ2-1, with a tentative D call TRBD2 (5 bases). The CDR3 is 12 amino acids. The germline gives CDR1 SGHDT, CDR2 YYEEEE. Trimming took off 3 bases at V and 10 bases at J, with 11 bases between the two ends.

This clone was detected a few times. The chain is built from TRBV6-5 and TRBJ2-2, with unresolved D. CDR1 and CDR2 from the germline V gene are MNHEY and SVGAGI. V lost 5 bases, J lost 9 bases, and 13 bases lay in between. This CDR3 comprises 13 residues. CDR3 sequence (DNA): TGTGCCAGCAGTAGGACCCCTAATTGGGAGCTGTTTTTT. Translation: CASSRTPNWELFF.

The V and J genes are TRBV7-2 and TRBJ1-5, with 7 positions matching TRBD1. The CDR3 length is 14 residues. The junction had 6 bases not matched to a gene; V was cut back by 6 bases and J by 4 bases. Germline CDR1 reads SGHTA; CDR2 reads FQGNSA. The CDR3 DNA is TGTGCCAGCAGTCAAGACAGGGCAAATCAGCCCCAGCATTTT. It translates to CASSQDRANQPQHF. The full variable domain, rest sourced from reference TRBV7-2 and TRBJ1-5, is GAGVSQSPSNKVTEKGKDVELRCDPISGHTALYWYRQSLGQGLEFLIYFQGNSAPDKSGLPSDRFSAERTGGSVSTLTIQRTQQEDSAVYLCASSQDRANQPQHFGDGTRLSIL.

The V gene is TRBV11-2, the J gene TRBJ1-1, with 8 bases fitting TRBD1. This CDR3 has 14 residues. Germline CDR1 SGHAT, CDR2 FQNNGV. J was trimmed by 6 bases and V by 5 bases; bases with no gene match: 8. The CDR3 loop is CASSHRGQVPEAFF. The CDR3 nucleotides are TGTGCCAGCAGCCACAGGGGACAGGTCCCTGAAGCTTTCTTT.

For the CDR3, the DNA is TGTGCCAGCAGAGTCAGGAGAAGCTCCTACAATGAGCAGTTCTTC. This sequence encodes CASRVRRSSYNEQFF. This rearrangement joins TRBV11-1 to TRBJ2-1; D not resolved. The CDR3 length is 15 residues. Germline V gene data show CDR1 as SGHAT and CDR2 as FQDESV (reference sequence). V was trimmed by 6 bases and J by 0 bases, leaving 12 bases between them. The full variable domain, rest sourced from reference TRBV11-1 and TRBJ2-1, is EAEVAQSPRYKITEKSQAVAFWCDPISGHATLYWYRQILGQGPELLVQFQDESVVDDSQLPKDRFSAERLKGVDSTLKIQPAELGDSAMYLCASRVRRSSYNEQFFGPGTRLTVL.

This clone was observed at least ten times. The CDR3 region is CASSYPLTGEREQYF. The DNA of the CDR3 is TGTGCCAGCAGTTACCCACTGACAGGGGAGAGGGAGCAGTACTTC. The chain recombines TRBV7-2 with TRBJ2-7; 8 bases line up with TRBD1. The CDR3 has 15 residues. With 6 bases clipped from V and 7 bases from J, the junction kept 14 bases outside the gene matches. Germline V gene lookup returns CDR1 SGHTA and CDR2 FQGNSA.

This sequence joins TRBV7-9 and TRBJ1-4; D remains unclear. From germline, CDR1 is SEHNR and CDR2 FQNEAQ (reference sequence). Trimming cost V 1 base and J 2 bases, with 8 bases left between them. This CDR3 region has 15 residues. The CDR3 is CASSLVFRTNEKLFF. CDR3 bases: TGTGCCAGCAGCTTAGTTTTCCGGACTAATGAAAAACTGTTTTTT.

This clone was recorded a few times. The V call is TRBV27, the J call TRBJ2-7; 7 nucleotides match TRBD2. The germline V gene has CDR1 MNHEY and CDR2 SMNVEV (reference sequence). Trimming removed 6 bases from V and 7 bases from J; junction bases left unmatched: 3. This CDR3 is 11 amino acids long. CDR3 sequence reads: CASRWRGEQYF. CDR3 DNA: TGTGCCAGCAGATGGCGGGGGGAGCAGTACTTC.

The chain recombines TRBV18 with TRBJ2-7; D is possibly TRBD2 (5 bases). This CDR3 has 13 amino acids. Germline CDR1 is KGHSH and CDR2 is LQKENI. The V end lost 2 bases, the J end lost 8 bases, and 13 bases lay between the germline ends. The CDR3: CASSPVGEGKQYF. CDR3 bases: TGTGCCAGCTCACCAGTGGGAGAAGGCAAGCAGTACTTC.

The chain links TRBV5-1 to TRBJ2-3; 10 bases match TRBD1. The germline V gene has CDR1 SGHRS and CDR2 YFSETQ. The CDR3 totals 16 residues. V was pared by 0 bases and J by 4 bases, with 5 bases of the junction left unmatched. CDR3 protein: CASSLARTGGSDTQYF. DNA for the CDR3: TGCGCCAGCAGCTTGGCCCGGACAGGGGGTTCAGATACGCAGTATTTT.

V is TRBV6-6 and J is TRBJ2-5, with TRBD1 as a possible D gene (5 bases). The V end lost 8 bases, the J end lost 5 bases, and 18 bases lay between the germline ends. The germline V gene has CDR1 MNHNY and CDR2 SVGAGI (reference sequence). The CDR3 spans 14 residues. The CDR3 sequence: CASRAGPIKETQYF. CDR3 nucleotide sequence: TGTGCCAGCCGCGCAGGGCCCATCAAGGAGACCCAGTACTTC.

The V gene is TRBV7-6, the J gene TRBJ2-7; 10 bases align to TRBD2. Germline V gene lookup returns CDR1 SGHVS and CDR2 FNYEAQ. The CDR3 runs 15 residues. Trimming took 4 bases from V and 2 from J; bases not matched to a gene: 5. The CDR3 here is CASSSTSGSTYEQYF. CDR3 nucleotide sequence: TGTGCCAGCAGCTCGACTAGCGGGTCTACCTACGAGCAGTACTTC.

The rearrangement uses TRBV19 and TRBJ2-7; D possibly corresponds to TRBD1 (5 bases). Trimming pared 11 bases from V and 2 bases from J, leaving 13 bases between. The CDR3 contains 12 residues. CDR1 LNHDA and CDR2 SQIVND come from the germline V gene (reference sequence). CDR3 amino acids: CASKGRAYEQYF. The CDR3, as DNA: TGTGCCTCAAAGGGCAGGGCCTACGAGCAGTACTTC.